Listed below are T cell receptor beta chains from one sample, sequenced in a study of OX40 agonist ivuxolimab in advanced cancers. Sequenced by immunoSEQ multiplex PCR; TCRdb stores in-frame clones only, minus some. The profile shows under 25,000 clones, 70% to 90% of them singletons. The specimen comprised CD4+ or CD8+ T cells sorted from blood, sampled in a trial of the OX40 agonist ivuxolimab. The receptor source for this set is an adult with an advanced solid tumor such as melanoma, head and neck, liver or kidney cancer. Each CDR3 is given with its conserved first and last residue. A D gene is named only where the DNA matches it firmly. Clone sizes are given selectively: once, few, many, or a class where the clone is expanded.

length,size,J,D,V,DNA,CDR3
16,-,TRBJ2-7,-,TRBV18,TGTGCCAGCTCACCCCGACCTAGCCGCTCGGTTGACGAGCAGTACTTC,CASSPRPSRSVDEQYF
16,-,TRBJ2-2,-,TRBV5-1,TGCGCCAGCAGCTTAGTAGGACCGTCGAACACCGGGGAGCTGTTTTTT,CASSLVGPSNTGELFF
12,-,TRBJ2-7,-,TRBV10-3,TGTGCCACAAGAGGCCCAACCTACGAGCAGTACTTC,CATRGPTYEQYF
14,once,TRBJ2-5,-,TRBV7-3,TGTGCCAGCAGCTTATCGACTTCGCAAGAGACCCAGTACTTC,CASSLSTSQETQYF
15,-,TRBJ2-1,-,TRBV7-6,TGTGCCAGCAGCTTGGGACCCAGCTCCTACAATGAGCAGTTCTTC,CASSLGPSSYNEQFF
15,few,TRBJ1-6,-,TRBV5-6,TGTGCCAGCAGCTTAGCGCCGACAGAGGATTCACCCCTCCACTTT,CASSLAPTEDSPLHF
13,-,TRBJ1-2,-,TRBV5-1,TGCGCCAGCAGCTTCGACGGGACAAATGGCTACACCTTC,CASSFDGTNGYTF
14,once,TRBJ1-1,-,TRBV5-8,TGCGCCAGCAGCCATATGGGGATCCATAATGAAGCTTTCTTT,CASSHMGIHNEAFF
12,few,TRBJ2-3,-,TRBV7-6,TGTGCCAGCAGCTTCGAGCAAGCTACGCAGTATTTT,CASSFEQATQYF
15,-,TRBJ2-7,TRBD1,TRBV5-6,TGTGCCAGCAGCCCATGGGACAGGGACATGAACGAGCAGTACTTC,CASSPWDRDMNEQYF
14,-,TRBJ2-7,TRBD1,TRBV5-1,TGCGCCAGCAGCTTGACAGGGGGCAACTACGAGCAGTACTTC,CASSLTGGNYEQYF
17,-,TRBJ2-7,TRBD1,TRBV7-2,TGTGCCAGCAGCTTAGCGTACGACAGGGGCCGGGACTACGAGCAGTACTTC,CASSLAYDRGRDYEQYF
16,-,TRBJ1-1,TRBD1,TRBV2,TGTGCCAGCACGAGAATAGGGGGCGGGCTAAACACTGAAGCTTTCTTT,CASTRIGGGLNTEAFF
14,-,TRBJ2-7,-,TRBV4-3,TGCGCCAGCAGCCAAGTAGTGGGACCCTACGAGCAGTACTTC,CASSQVVGPYEQYF
14,-,TRBJ2-7,-,TRBV29-1,TGCAGCGTTGAAGGAGGCCGAGGAGTCGACGAGCAGTACTTC,CSVEGGRGVDEQYF
14,-,TRBJ1-1,-,TRBV7-2,TGTGCCAGCAGCCGACAGCACATGAACACTGAAGCTTTCTTT,CASSRQHMNTEAFF
16,-,TRBJ2-1,-,TRBV4-2,TGTGCCAGCAGCCAAGACAATGGACTCTCCTACAATGAGCAGTTCTTC,CASSQDNGLSYNEQFF
15,-,TRBJ2-1,-,TRBV6-4,TGTGCCAGCAGTGTAGAGGGAGGAGGAATTGGTGAGCAGTTCTTC,CASSVEGGGIGEQFF
12,-,TRBJ2-7,-,TRBV11-3,TGTGCCAGCAGCAAGACAGCCTACGAGCAGTACTTC,CASSKTAYEQYF
17,-,TRBJ1-5,-,TRBV15,TGTGCCACCAGCAGAGGGAGGGGGGGCTATAGCAATCAGCCCCAGCATTTT,CATSRGRGGYSNQPQHF
15,-,TRBJ2-6,-,TRBV5-1,TGCGCCAGCAGCTTGGTCGGGGGAAAGGCCAACGTCCTGACTTTC,CASSLVGGKANVLTF
13,few,TRBJ1-6,-,TRBV4-1,TGCGCCAGCAGCCAAGATAGCGTCTCACCCCTCCACTTT,CASSQDSVSPLHF
14,-,TRBJ1-6,TRBD1,TRBV5-4,TGTGCCAGCAGCTTACAGGGGATTCGTTCACCCCTCCACTTT,CASSLQGIRSPLHF
15,-,TRBJ1-2,-,TRBV7-8,TGTGCCAGCAGCTTGGGGGGGATACGGGACTATGGCTACACCTTC,CASSLGGIRDYGYTF
16,-,TRBJ1-1,-,TRBV4-1,TGCGCCAGCAGCCCCCCCTCGGCGGGGGCAATCACTGAAGCTTTCTTT,CASSPPSAGAITEAFF
16,-,TRBJ2-7,-,TRBV9,TGTGCCAGCAGCGGGGGAGGAGGACGGGGCTCCTACGAGCAGTACTTC,CASSGGGGRGSYEQYF
15,once,TRBJ2-3,-,TRBV11-3,TGTGCCAGCACAACCGGTACAGCAAACGCCGATACGCAGTATTTT,CASTTGTANADTQYF
14,-,TRBJ2-3,TRBD2,TRBV29-1,TGCAGCGGAACCGGGACTAGCGGCACAGATACGCAGTATTTT,CSGTGTSGTDTQYF
12,few,TRBJ2-7,TRBD1,TRBV30,TGTGCCACTCCCCGGGACAGCTACGAGCAGTACTTC,CATPRDSYEQYF
15,-,TRBJ2-1,-,TRBV11-2,TGTGCCAGCAGCGTGCACACGAGCTCCTACAATGAGCAGTTCTTC,CASSVHTSSYNEQFF
13,-,TRBJ2-5,-,TRBV11-2,TGTGCCAGCAGCCCCGGAGGGAGGGAGACCCAGTACTTC,CASSPGGRETQYF
15,-,TRBJ2-2,-,TRBV9,TGTGCCAGCAGCGTAGGAATAGGGGTTACCGGGGAGCTGTTTTTT,CASSVGIGVTGELFF
13,-,TRBJ2-5,-,TRBV10-3,TGTGCCATCAGATCAGGGCCCCAAGAGACCCAGTACTTC,CAIRSGPQETQYF
13,-,TRBJ1-2,TRBD1,TRBV27,TGTGCCAGCAGTTTCGGAGGGGGCGCGGGCTACACCTTC,CASSFGGGAGYTF
14,-,TRBJ1-4,TRBD1,TRBV18,TGTGCCAGCTCACCGACAGGGTCTAATGAAAAACTGTTTTTT,CASSPTGSNEKLFF
17,-,TRBJ1-6,-,TRBV4-3,TGCGCCAGCAGCCAAGATTTACGGGGTGGGTATAATTCACCCCTCCACTTT,CASSQDLRGGYNSPLHF
19,-,TRBJ2-6,TRBD1,TRBV9,TGTGCCAGCAGCGTAGGAGTTACAGGGGAAGGGACTGGGGCCAACGTCCTGACTTTC,CASSVGVTGEGTGANVLTF
13,few,TRBJ1-5,-,TRBV4-3,TGCGCCAGCAGCCTAACGTTCGATCAGCCCCAGCATTTT,CASSLTFDQPQHF
11,-,TRBJ2-1,-,TRBV14,TGTGCCAGCAGCCAAAGCTATGAGCAGTTCTTC,CASSQSYEQFF
17,-,TRBJ2-1,-,TRBV4-2,TGTGCCAGCAGCTCCTCCGGGACCCATAACGTTTACAATGAGCAGTTCTTC,CASSSSGTHNVYNEQFF
13,-,TRBJ1-1,-,TRBV18,TGTGCCAGCTCTCTGACCCCCGATACTGAAGCTTTCTTT,CASSLTPDTEAFF
15,few,TRBJ2-7,TRBD2,TRBV11-2,TGTGCCAGCAGCTCGAGCCCCGGGACTATGGGAGAGCAGTACTTC,CASSSSPGTMGEQYF
15,-,TRBJ2-5,-,TRBV7-9,TGTGCCAGCAGCTTAGCGGGTGGTTACCAAGAGACCCAGTACTTC,CASSLAGGYQETQYF
17,-,TRBJ2-7,TRBD2,TRBV15,TGTGCCACCAGCAAGGGATCCACTAGCGGGGGGTCCTACGAGCAGTACTTC,CATSKGSTSGGSYEQYF
14,once,TRBJ2-2,TRBD1,TRBV19,TGTGCCAGTAGCTACAGGGGGCGTTCCGGGGAGCTGTTTTTT,CASSYRGRSGELFF
16,-,TRBJ2-3,TRBD2,TRBV4-1,TGCGCCAGCAGCCAACTTAGCGGGGGGGCGGCGGATACGCAGTATTTT,CASSQLSGGAADTQYF
14,-,TRBJ2-7,-,TRBV6-5,TGTGCCAGCAGTTGGGACCAGGGAGGTTACGAGCAGTACTTC,CASSWDQGGYEQYF
15,once,TRBJ1-2,-,TRBV13,TGTGCCAGCAGCTTAGTTGAACCTGGGTTGGATGGCTACACCTTC,CASSLVEPGLDGYTF
17,once,TRBJ1-2,-,TRBV18,TGTGCCAGCTCACCAAATCAGGCGGTTATATCTAACTATGGCTACACCTTC,CASSPNQAVISNYGYTF
16,once,TRBJ1-3,-,TRBV7-9,TGTGCCAGCAGCTTGCGGCTGACAGGATCTGGAAACACCATATATTTT,CASSLRLTGSGNTIYF
14,few,TRBJ1-2,-,TRBV11-2,TGTGCCAGCAGCCTGTGGGAGGGAAACTATGGCTACACCTTC,CASSLWEGNYGYTF
17,-,TRBJ2-1,TRBD2,TRBV4-3,TGCGCCAGCAGCCAAGCCACCTGGGGGGAGGGCTACAATGAGCAGTTCTTC,CASSQATWGEGYNEQFF
14,-,TRBJ2-1,-,TRBV30,TGTGCCTGGAGTACGGACAGTGGCTACAATGAGCAGTTCTTC,CAWSTDSGYNEQFF
16,-,TRBJ2-1,TRBD1,TRBV4-1,TGCGCCAGCAGCTTTTCCGGGACAGGGGAATACAATGAGCAGTTCTTC,CASSFSGTGEYNEQFF
13,-,TRBJ1-1,-,TRBV11-3,TGTGCCAGCAGCTTAGGCGGGAACACTGAAGCTTTCTTT,CASSLGGNTEAFF